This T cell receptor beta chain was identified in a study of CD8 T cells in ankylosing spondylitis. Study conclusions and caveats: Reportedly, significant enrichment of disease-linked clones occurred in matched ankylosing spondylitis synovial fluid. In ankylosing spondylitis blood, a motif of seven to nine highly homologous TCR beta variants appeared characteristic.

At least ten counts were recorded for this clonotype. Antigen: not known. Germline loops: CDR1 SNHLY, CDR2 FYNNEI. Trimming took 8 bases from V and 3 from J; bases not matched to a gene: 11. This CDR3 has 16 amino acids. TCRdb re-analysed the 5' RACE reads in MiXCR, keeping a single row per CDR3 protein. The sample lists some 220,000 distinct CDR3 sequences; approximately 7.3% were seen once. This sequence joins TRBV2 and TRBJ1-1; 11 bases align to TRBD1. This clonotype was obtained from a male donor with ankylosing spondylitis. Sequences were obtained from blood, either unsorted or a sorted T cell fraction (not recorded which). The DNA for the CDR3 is TGTGCCAGCCAAAGCCCGGGACAGGGGGACCACACTGAAGCTTTCTTT. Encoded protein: CASQSPGQGDHTEAFF.